This T cell receptor (beta chain) stems from a study of T cells in Graves' hyperthyroidism and ophthalmopathy. Unmatched junction bases numbered 0, after V lost 4 bases and J lost 1 base. Germline lookup yields CDR1 SNHLY and CDR2 FYNNEI. CDR3 length: 14 residues. This clonotype occurred many times. TCR beta CDR3 sequences were amplified from RNA transcripts. Using the HTBI primer set, a first-round RT-PCR was run on the TCR CDR3. Via MiXCR, TCRdb re-called the multiplex PCR reads, giving one row per CDR3 protein. Of about 600,000 distinct CDR3 sequences listed, approximately 15% were seen once; the top ten hold more than 3%.

The source material was blood. This receptor was obtained from a woman in her thirties or forties with Graves' ophthalmopathy. The J gene is TRBJ2-7, the V gene TRBV2; TRBD1 aligns across 11 bases. The CDR3 DNA sequence: TGTGCCAGCAGTGGGGACAGGGGGTCCTACGAGCAGTACTTC. Amino acids: CASSGDRGSYEQYF. Filled out from reference TRBV2 and TRBJ2-7, the complete variable domain reads EPEVTQTPSHQVTQMGQEVILRCVPISNHLYFYWYRQILGQKVEFLVSFYNNEISEKSEIFDDQFSVERPDGSNFTLKIRSTKLEDSAMYFCASSGDRGSYEQYFGPGTRLTVT.